This T cell receptor beta chain was sequenced during a study of PD-1 blockade in mismatch repair-deficient tumors (dated by TCRdb to the late 2010s). Some background on the complete study: Between late 2013 and September 2016, the trial enrolled 86 consecutive patients with approximately twelve mismatch repair-deficient cancer types, every one of whom had been previously treated and was progressing. Deep sequencing of TCR CDR3 regions was used to track tumor-associated T cell clones in peripheral blood of patients responding to PD-1 blockade.

For each enrolled patient, mismatch repair deficiency was established using either polymerase chain reaction or immunohistochemistry. TCR sequencing was carried out for a few patients who responded to pembrolizumab therapy. In the phase II trial, pembrolizumab PD-1 blockade was tested prospectively in advanced mismatch repair-deficient cancers, no matter which tissue of origin the cancers came from. Peripheral blood T cell samples were serially collected before and at multiple times after PD-1 blockade was started. Blood sampling times were reported as weeks after the first pembrolizumab dose. The germline V gene (reference sequence) gives CDR1 as MNHEY and CDR2 as SMNVEV. From its cysteine to its phenylalanine, the CDR3 spans 15 amino acids. This entry keeps only the CDR3 DNA: 45 bases, framed from base 1. The germline V and J ends show losses of 3 bases and 0 bases respectively, and no gene match explains 3 bases of the junction.

Turning to this clone: Its antigen specificity is not known. Base qualities were left out, and no much larger clone turns up one base away.

The library relied on the immunoSEQ multiplex PCR assay. This immuneACCESS table, as held by TCRdb, lists in-frame sequences with V and J called but not all clones. Of the missing ones, under half trace to an unresolved V gene in checked studies; the others have no known cause. Counted in this sample were tens of thousands of clones; roughly 81% of them appeared once. Around 3.9% of the sample goes to the ten largest clones. The full study reports these points: After pembrolizumab, tumor-resident clones, which were often undetectable in blood before treatment, expanded rapidly and then contracted, generally ahead of radiologic responses.

The specimen was peripheral blood, collected around 75 weeks after starting pembrolizumab. The chain links TRBV27 with TRBJ2-7, with 9 central nucleotides matching TRBD2. This receptor was identified in an adult with mismatch repair-deficient cancer. In nucleotide form, the sequence is TGTGCCAGCAGTTTGAAGCGGGAGGTCTCCTACGAGCAGTACTTC. This gives the protein CASSLKREVSYEQYF.